This TCR beta chain was recovered during a study of T-cell memory formation after mild COVID-19. Study as a whole: TCR clusters were largely donor specific.

The CDR3 loop spans 16 amino acids. CDR1 and CDR2 from the germline V gene are MDHEN and SYDVKM. Trimming took 4 bases from V and 7 from J; bases not matched to a gene: 12. Using its own MiXCR run on the 5' RACE reads, TCRdb lists one record per CDR3 protein. The sample has 150,000 to 200,000 distinct CDR3 sequences, 30% to 35% seen once. The receptor was derived from an adult woman who had mild COVID-19 (a few samples of this study predate the infection). Cell type and time point are not known. This chain joins TRBV28 and TRBJ2-3; 9 bases fit TRBD2. The sample comprised PBMCs or a T cell subset sorted from them (not recorded which). The CDR3 region is CASSYSLAGPIHTQYF. DNA of the CDR3: TGTGCCAGCAGTTATTCCCTAGCGGGGCCCATTCATACGCAGTATTTT.